This section outlines one T cell receptor (beta chain) sequence together with its context. The CDR3 has 15 amino acids. This specimen comes from a study of blood T cell repertoires in COVID-19. Study information: Acute-phase and convalescent COVID-19 samples originated in the United States, Italy and Spain. PBMCs, B-cell-depleted T cells, or T cells were the source of the cDNA or gDNA that made up the material.

As originally analysed: For nucleated cells, counts were estimated from reference gene primer amplification. Profiled with immunoSEQ multiplex PCR; TCRdb holds only in-frame clones, not every one. V and J calls and clone size come straight from that table; D and trimming were deduced from the DNA. The sample records about 120,000 clones, around nine tenths being singletons. Sequencing was performed on peripheral blood. The clonotype comes from a human donor with active COVID-19. The donor label of this sample is uncertain. The chain employs TRBV21-1 and TRBJ2-7; the table's TRBD2 call for D was not verified on the DNA. TRBV21-1 has pseudogene status. The CDR3 DNA is TGTGCCAGCGCCCCATGGGCCTGGGAGTCCTACGAGCAGTACTTC. Its translation: CASAPWAWESYEQYF.